This T cell receptor (beta chain) was documented in a study of CD8+CD57+ T cells in acquired aplastic anemia. Across the whole study: Sorted CD4+ and CD8+ cell DNA averaged about 3 ug.

Selection for sequencing was limited to patients who had shown CD8+CD57+ cell expansion by flow cytometry. Profiles of TCR beta VDJ and CDR3 were generated from a genomic DNA template. MiXCR was run by TCRdb on the reads, yielding one entry per CDR3 protein. The sample consists of hundreds of thousands of distinct CDR3 sequences, around 30% of them appearing once. CDR3 length equals 14 residues. The germline V gene encodes CDR1 SGHRS and CDR2 YFSETQ. With V trimmed by 3 bases and J by 9 bases, 9 bases remained unmatched. This receptor was identified in a human donor with aplastic anemia. Sequencing was done on a sample of sorted CD4+, CD8+, or CD8+CD57+ T cells (not recorded which) from PBMCs. The chain combines TRBV5-1 with TRBJ1-3; 7 bases fit TRBD1. The CDR3 reads CASSSSGTDSTIYF. For the CDR3, the DNA is TGCGCCAGCAGCTCGTCTGGGACAGATTCCACCATATATTTT.